This T cell receptor beta chain was documented in a study of T-cell reconstitution after alpha-beta-depleted transplantation in children. V was pared by 3 bases and J by 5 bases, with 10 bases between. The V gene's germline CDR1 is MDHEN and CDR2 SYDVKM. The CDR3 runs 13 residues. It was with unique molecular identifiers that the TCRbeta library was prepared. One entry per CDR3 protein results from TCRdb running MiXCR on the PCR reads. Here the sample spans just over 950,000 distinct CDR3 sequences, about 29% being singletons. Findings and caveats of the study: The origin of alpha-beta T cells about two months after transplant was reportedly several hundred expanded graft clones.

This clonotype was counted between two and nine times. Its cognate antigen is unknown. The source of this sequence is a boy under two years old who had a stem cell transplant for SCID, so the T cells may come from the graft donor. The material sequenced was PBMCs, mostly from graft donor cells, taken 360 days after TCRalphabeta/CD19-depleted stem cell transplant. The rearrangement uses TRBV28 and TRBJ1-2; D might be TRBD1 (5 bases). CDR3 DNA sequence: TGTGCCAGCAGTTTTCTCCAGGGTTATGGCTACACCTTC. It codes for CASSFLQGYGYTF.